This T cell receptor (beta chain) is drawn from a study of Graves' ophthalmopathy and Graves' hyperthyroidism. Study observations and caveats: A classifier, a 13-signature model, separated ophthalmopathy from stable hyperthyroidism with approximately 88% sensitivity and about 83% specificity.

The CDR3 consists of 13 residues. Looked up from germline, CDR1 is SGHRS and CDR2 is YFSETQ. Amplification of TCR beta CDR3 regions used RNA transcripts. RT-PCR was first run with HTBI primers, then multiplex PCR in a second round. One entry per CDR3 protein results from TCRdb running MiXCR on the multiplex PCR reads. This sample has hundreds of thousands of distinct CDR3 sequences, with under 50% found just once. This clonotype was recorded many times. Its target is not known. The junction departs from the called germline gene at one end, perhaps through a read error. Moderate-to-severe activity, with CAS ≥3, NOSPECS ≥4 and duration under 3 months, characterized the donors with ophthalmopathy. Isolation of PBMCs was performed using about 9 ml of fresh peripheral blood.

The sequenced material came from peripheral blood. The chain uses TRBV5-1 and TRBJ1-2, with 7 bases aligning to TRBD1. The receptor comes from an adult man with Graves' ophthalmopathy. This CDR3 is CASSAPGETGKVF. The CDR3 DNA follows: TGCGCCAGCAGCGCGCCTGGGGAGACAGGGAAGGTCTTC. The full variable domain, in which reference TRBV5-1 and TRBJ1-2 provide the parts outside the CDR3, is KAGVTQTPRYLIKTRGQQVTLSCSPISGHRSVSWYQQTPGQGLQFLFEYFSETQRNKGNFPGRFSGRQFSNSRSEMNVSTLELGDSALYLCASSAPGETGKVFGSGTRLTVV.